One and the same sample provided the 32 T cell receptor beta chains below, sequenced in a study of HIV-infected patients and healthy controls. From the 5' RACE reads, TCRdb called clonotypes with MiXCR, one entry per CDR3 protein. The repertoire consists of about 64,000 distinct CDR3 sequences, with about 19% occurring once and the leading ten covering under 1.5%. The sequencing input was CD4+ T cells from blood. The source of these receptors is a human donor in good health.

This clonotype was recorded many times. The V and J genes are TRBV6-1 and TRBJ2-5; D is possibly TRBD2 (5 bases). There are 13 residues in the CDR3. V lost 8 bases, J lost 2 bases, and 12 bases lay in between. Germline V lookup: CDR1 MNHNS, CDR2 SASEGT. Here the CDR3 reads CASRGLTQETQYF. CDR3 DNA: TGTGCCAGCCGTGGACTGACTCAAGAGACCCAGTACTTC.

This clonotype has a count of ten or more. The chain carries TRBV6-6 and TRBJ1-1; TRBD1 might be the D (6 bases). The length of the CDR3 is 14 residues. V dropped 2 bases and J dropped 6 bases, with 13 bases sitting between them. Germline values: CDR1 MNHNY, CDR2 SVGAGI (reference sequence). The DNA of the CDR3 is TGTGCCAGCAGTTACCCAGGGGTAGGAGCTGAAGCTTTCTTT. The encoded protein is CASSYPGVGAEAFF.

This clonotype was detected ten times or more. The chain recombines TRBV14 with TRBJ2-3, with a weak D call TRBD2 (6 bases). V was clipped by 1 base and J by 2 bases, with 16 bases between them. Germline CDR1 and CDR2: SGHDN and FVKESK. This CDR3 region has 17 residues. The CDR3 DNA is TGTGCCAGCAGCCAAGGAATAAGGGGAGGTGTCACAGATACGCAGTATTTT. Its protein product is CASSQGIRGGVTDTQYF.

The rearrangement links TRBV7-8 to TRBJ2-3; unclear D gene. With 5 bases removed from V and 2 bases from J, the gap between germline ends came to 8 bases. The CDR3 covers 13 residues. Looked up from germline, CDR1 is SGHVS and CDR2 is FQNEAQ. CDR3 sequence (DNA): TGTGCCAGCAGCGTGACAACCACAGATACGCAGTATTTT. Its protein is CASSVTTTDTQYF.

This clonotype occurred a few times. The chain has TRBV4-1 and TRBJ1-4; no definite D call. V was shortened by 2 bases and J by 3 bases, with 10 bases between the two germline ends. Germline V lookup: CDR1 MGHRA, CDR2 YSYEKL. The CDR3 is 15 residues long. CDR3 residues: CASSQQTLANEKLFF. The CDR3 DNA sequence: TGCGCCAGCAGCCAACAGACATTAGCTAATGAAAAACTGTTTTTT.

The chain employs TRBV7-8 and TRBJ1-2; 9 nucleotides agree with TRBD1. CDR3 length equals 17 residues. J gave up 7 bases and V 4 bases, and 16 bases lay outside the gene matches. Per the germline V gene, CDR1 is SGHVS and CDR2 is FQNEAQ. The DNA for the CDR3 is TGTGCCAGCAGCTCCCGTAGGGACAGGGCCTATGGTATTGGCTACACCTTC. This gives the protein CASSSRRDRAYGIGYTF.

This sequence joins TRBV2 and TRBJ2-1; TRBD2 matches 8 bases. Germline trimming cut 6 bases from V and 4 bases from J; bases unmatched to any gene: 8. This CDR3 spans 15 amino acids. Germline values: CDR1 SNHLY, CDR2 FYNNEI. In DNA form, the CDR3 reads TGTGCCAGCAGGGCCCGGGCTAGCGGGTACAATGAGCAGTTCTTC. The encoded protein is CASRARASGYNEQFF.

This clonotype was counted between two and nine times. This sequence joins TRBV6-1 and TRBJ1-5; D might be TRBD1 (5 bases). V was shortened by 1 base and J by 3 bases, with 10 bases between the two germline ends. The germline CDR1 and CDR2 sequences are MNHNS and SASEGT. The CDR3 length is 15 residues. CDR3 sequence: CASSEGLGDNQPQHF. CDR3 bases: TGTGCCAGCAGTGAAGGTTTGGGGGACAATCAGCCCCAGCATTTT.

This clonotype was recorded at least ten times. The V and J genes are TRBV2 and TRBJ2-5, with 8 bases fitting TRBD2. The germline V gene encodes CDR1 SNHLY and CDR2 FYNNEI. Unmatched junction bases numbered 5, after V lost 4 bases and J lost 1 base. CDR3 size: 15 residues. The CDR3 coding sequence is TGTGCCAGCAGTGGAAATAGCGGGGCCCAAGAGACCCAGTACTTC. This codes for CASSGNSGAQETQYF.

This clonotype was counted many times. V gene TRBV6-5 combines with J gene TRBJ2-6, with a tentative D call TRBD1 (5 bases). This CDR3 contains 16 residues. V lost 6 bases and J lost 0, with 12 bases in between. Germline-derived CDR1 and CDR2 are MNHEY and SVGAGI. The CDR3 bases are TGTGCCAGCAGGCAACCAAGGGGCTCTGGGGCCAACGTCCTGACTTTC. This encodes CASRQPRGSGANVLTF.

There are a few counts of this clonotype. The genes are TRBV30 and TRBJ1-4, with D unresolved. The CDR3 loop spans 13 amino acids. CDR1 and CDR2 (germline): GTSNPN, SVGIG (reference sequence). Trimming left V 2 bases short and J 8 bases short, with 12 bases between. The CDR3 protein is CAWSREIGEKLFF. CDR3 DNA: TGTGCCTGGAGTCGTGAAATTGGAGAAAAACTGTTTTTT.

Only a few counts were recorded for this clonotype. The chain joins TRBV6-2 or TRBV6-3 to TRBJ1-6, with D hard to call. V was pared by 0 bases and J by 0 bases, with 12 bases between. This CDR3 contains 18 residues. CDR1 and CDR2 from the germline V gene are MNHEY and SVGEGT. The DNA of the CDR3 is TGTGCCAGCAGTTACTCTTACAGTGGAAGCTCCTATAATTCACCCCTCCACTTT. The encoded protein is CASSYSYSGSSYNSPLHF.

This chain joins TRBV20-1 and TRBJ2-1, with 8 positions matching TRBD2. CDR3 length: 15 residues. V shed 5 bases and J 1 base; nucleotides not matched to a gene: 7. Germline V gives CDR1 DFQATT, CDR2 SNEGSKA (reference sequence). The CDR3 reads CSARPSGLSYNEQFF. The DNA of the CDR3 is TGCAGTGCTCGTCCTAGCGGGTTGTCCTACAATGAGCAGTTCTTC.

This clonotype occurred many times. The rearrangement joins TRBV7-8 to TRBJ1-5; perhaps TRBD1 as D (6 bases). CDR3 length equals 15 residues. Trimming left V 0 bases short and J 7 bases short, with 13 bases between. Germline V CDR1 and CDR2: SGHVS, FQNEAQ. CDR3 in amino acids: CASSLAYSGAQPQHF. Here the CDR3 DNA reads TGTGCCAGCAGCTTAGCGTACTCGGGGGCGCAGCCCCAGCATTTT.

The table lists this clonotype with many counts. The rearrangement uses TRBV27 and TRBJ1-5; no firm D call. Per the germline V gene, CDR1 is MNHEY and CDR2 is SMNVEV (reference sequence). The CDR3 spans 15 residues. Trimming cost V 6 bases and J 0 bases, with 12 bases left between them. In DNA, the CDR3 is TGTGCCAGCAGGGACCTCTACTATAGCAATCAGCCCCAGCATTTT. Protein: CASRDLYYSNQPQHF.

This clonotype has ten or more counts. The CDR3 sequence: CASSYSYIGRGAHSTEAFF. The CDR3 DNA sequence: TGTGCCAGCAGTTACTCATACATCGGCAGGGGCGCCCACTCCACTGAAGCTTTCTTT. V usage is TRBV6-6 and J usage is TRBJ1-1; maybe TRBD1 (6 bases). CDR3 size: 19 residues. Per germline, CDR1 MNHNY and CDR2 SVGAGI (reference sequence). V was pared by 0 bases and J by 4 bases, with 24 bases between.

This clonotype showed up many times. The chain recombines TRBV20-1 with TRBJ1-1, with TRBD1 as a possible D gene (5 bases). The germline V gene has CDR1 DFQATT and CDR2 SNEGSKA (reference sequence). This CDR3 comprises 14 residues. The V and J ends lost 1 base and 3 bases respectively, with 12 bases between them. The CDR3 here is CSARVGAPDTEAFF. The CDR3 DNA reads TGCAGTGCTAGAGTAGGGGCCCCTGACACTGAAGCTTTCTTT.

This clonotype was counted at least ten times. This chain uses TRBV2 with TRBJ2-1; 9 bases line up with TRBD2. The CDR3 runs 14 residues. From germline, CDR1 is SNHLY and CDR2 FYNNEI. V lost 9 bases, J lost 3 bases, and 6 bases stayed unmatched. The CDR3: CASLSGGLYNEQFF. The CDR3 DNA sequence: TGTGCCAGTTTAAGCGGGGGGCTCTACAATGAGCAGTTCTTC. The full variable domain, rest sourced from reference TRBV2 and TRBJ2-1, is EPEVTQTPSHQVTQMGQEVILRCVPISNHLYFYWYRQILGQKVEFLVSFYNNEISEKSEIFDDQFSVERPDGSNFTLKIRSTKLEDSAMYFCASLSGGLYNEQFFGPGTRLTVL.

This clonotype was counted between two and nine times. The chain carries TRBV7-2 and TRBJ2-3, with D uncertain. V was pared by 5 bases and J by 0 bases, with 3 bases between. Germline CDR1 and CDR2: SGHTA and FQGNSA. This CDR3 has 12 amino acids. CDR3 protein: CASSVSTDTQYF. The CDR3 bases are TGTGCCAGCAGCGTTAGCACAGATACGCAGTATTTT.

This clonotype was detected many times. The chain employs TRBV19 and TRBJ1-3; D ambiguous. This CDR3 contains 12 residues. Looked up from germline, CDR1 is LNHDA and CDR2 is SQIVND (reference sequence). V was trimmed by 9 bases and J by 4 bases, leaving 10 bases between them. The CDR3 bases are TGTGCCAGCGGCTTGAGCGGAAACACCATATATTTT. Translated, it gives CASGLSGNTIYF.

This clonotype was counted between two and nine times. Here the CDR3 reads CASSIEAGKYGYTF. For the CDR3, the DNA is TGTGCCAGCAGCATCGAGGCCGGGAAGTATGGCTACACCTTC. V gene TRBV7-2 combines with J gene TRBJ1-2; D gene uncertain. The CDR3 loop spans 14 amino acids. Germline V gene sequence: CDR1 SGHTA, CDR2 FQGNSA. The V gene lost 5 bases and the J gene lost 5 bases, with 15 bases spanning the gap.

The chain has TRBV3-1 and TRBJ2-1; 7 bases fit TRBD2. This CDR3 has 16 amino acids. After removal of 3 bases from V and 3 bases from J, the junction contained 8 bases not matched to a gene. Per germline, CDR1 LGHDT and CDR2 YNNKEL (reference sequence). In DNA, the CDR3 is TGTGCCAGCAGCCACGGTGGCGGGAGATTCTACAATGAGCAGTTCTTC. Translated: CASSHGGGRFYNEQFF.

This clonotype has at least ten counts. This rearrangement joins TRBV9 to TRBJ2-1; 8 bases fit TRBD1. CDR1 and CDR2 (germline): SGDLS, YYNGEE. This CDR3 has 15 amino acids. V was pared by 0 bases and J by 6 bases, with 5 bases of the junction left unmatched. The DNA for the CDR3 is TGTGCCAGCAGCGTAGGGCCCAGGGGGCTCAATGAGCAGTTCTTC. Residues: CASSVGPRGLNEQFF.

This clonotype showed up just a few times. The J gene is TRBJ2-7, the V gene TRBV5-6; D might be TRBD1 or TRBD2, each matching 5 bases. Germline lookup yields CDR1 SGHDT and CDR2 YYEEEE. V lost 0 bases, J lost 3 bases, and 13 bases lay in between. This CDR3 spans 15 amino acids. The CDR3 DNA reads TGTGCCAGCAGCTTGGGAGGGGTTCGTAACTACGAGCAGTACTTC. Its protein is CASSLGGVRNYEQYF.

This clonotype came up many times. This sequence joins TRBV6-1 and TRBJ2-7; TRBD2 is a possible D gene (5 bases). This CDR3 has 12 amino acids. Looked up from germline, CDR1 is MNHNS and CDR2 is SASEGT. V gave up 8 bases and J gave up 2 bases, with 10 bases separating them. The CDR3 here is CASSTTTYEQYF. CDR3 in DNA: TGTGCCAGCTCGACTACCACCTACGAGCAGTACTTC.

The chain employs TRBV5-6 and TRBJ1-5; D gene uncertain. Trimming shortened V by 4 bases and J by 3 bases, and 11 bases separated the two germline ends. The CDR3 is 14 residues long. The V gene's germline CDR1 is SGHDT and CDR2 YYEEEE. As DNA, the CDR3 is TGTGCCAGCAGCCCCCACGGATTCAATCAGCCCCAGCATTTT. Encoded protein: CASSPHGFNQPQHF.

There are many counts of this clonotype. The chain carries TRBV29-1 and TRBJ2-5; D unresolved. Trimming removed 3 bases at V and 1 base at J, with 6 bases between. This CDR3 has 12 amino acids. The germline V gene encodes CDR1 SQVTM and CDR2 ANQGSEA. The CDR3 region has the DNA TGCAGCGTTGATGCCAGCCAAGAGACCCAGTACTTC. Translating it yields CSVDASQETQYF.

Many counts were recorded for this clonotype. This chain connects TRBV6-5 to TRBJ1-1; no firm D call. Germline CDR1 MNHEY, CDR2 SVGAGI. The CDR3 consists of 13 residues. The V and J ends lost 6 bases and 1 base respectively, with 9 bases between them. CDR3 residues: CASRRTENTEAFF. The CDR3 coding sequence is TGTGCCAGCAGACGGACGGAGAACACTGAAGCTTTCTTT.

This clonotype was seen only a few times. This chain joins TRBV7-9 and TRBJ1-2; possible D gene TRBD1, 5 bases. The germline CDR1 and CDR2 sequences are SEHNR and FQNEAQ (reference sequence). The CDR3 covers 12 residues. Trimming shortened V by 4 bases and J by 4 bases, and 7 bases separated the two germline ends. CDR3 residues: CASSWGPYGYTF. The CDR3 nucleotides are TGTGCCAGCAGCTGGGGCCCCTATGGCTACACCTTC. Using reference TRBV7-9 and TRBJ1-2 for the parts outside the CDR3, the full variable domain is DTGVSQNPRHKITKRGQNVTFRCDPISEHNRLYWYRQTLGQGPEFLTYFQNEAQLEKSRLLSDRFSAERPKGSFSTLEIQRTEQGDSAMYLCASSWGPYGYTFGSGTRLTVV.

This clonotype was seen a handful of times. The chain recombines TRBV10-3 with TRBJ2-4, with 7 bases identical to TRBD1. Germline assignment: CDR1 ENHRY and CDR2 SYGVKD. Trimming at V came to 11 bases and at J to 0 bases, leaving 10 bases not matched to a gene. This CDR3 has 15 amino acids. For the CDR3, the DNA is TGTGCCGGCTCCGACAGGGCCTTAGCCAAAAACATTCAGTACTTC. Its protein product is CAGSDRALAKNIQYF.

The sample holds many counts of this clonotype. The chain employs TRBV7-9 and TRBJ2-5, with 16 bases lining up with TRBD2. Germline loops: CDR1 SEHNR, CDR2 FQNEAQ (reference sequence). V lost 3 bases to trimming and J lost 2 bases; unmatched junction nucleotides: 0. The CDR3 extends over 16 amino acids. The CDR3 DNA reads TGTGCCAGCAGCTTGGGACTAGCGGGAGGGCAAGAGACCCAGTACTTC. It translates to CASSLGLAGGQETQYF.

The sample holds many counts of this clonotype. The V call is TRBV29-1, the J call TRBJ2-2; the D gene is possibly TRBD1 (6 bases). In germline, CDR1 is SQVTM, CDR2 ANQGSEA. The V end was cut by 7 bases, the J end by 6 bases, with 9 bases between. The CDR3 totals 11 residues. The CDR3 reads CSGRTAGELFF. DNA for the CDR3: TGCAGCGGGCGGACAGCCGGGGAGCTGTTTTTT.